In this sample, the clone carrying this T cell receptor (beta chain) turned up many times. Its antigen remains unknown. This sample is drawn from a study of identical twins. Study-wide points: The degree of excess twin sharing was weaker in beta out-of-frame sequences. Insertions ran lower in abundant cord blood beta clonotypes, though not in memory repertoires.

Only healthy Caucasians were enrolled as donors. A single record per CDR3 protein comes from TCRdb applying MiXCR to the 5' RACE reads. Here the sample spans approximately 890,000 distinct CDR3 sequences, approximately 13% being singletons. This sample also appeared in a second study, on yellow fever vaccine responses in identical twins.

The sequenced sample consisted of PBMCs. This receptor was identified in a woman under 30 in good health.

This CDR3 reads CAISDGMSPSTDTQYF. Written as DNA, the CDR3 is TGTGCCATCAGTGATGGGATGAGCCCTAGCACAGATACGCAGTATTTT. The chain uses TRBV10-3 and TRBJ2-3; D gene unclear. Germline CDR1 ENHRY, CDR2 SYGVKD. V lost 3 bases to trimming and J lost 0 bases, with 13 bases between them. This CDR3 is 16 amino acids long.